The 15 T cell receptor beta chains listed next were all sequenced from one sample in a study of OX40 agonist ivuxolimab in advanced cancers. Sequenced by immunoSEQ multiplex PCR; TCRdb stores in-frame clones only, minus some. The profile shows fewer than 65,000 clones, approximately 90% of them singletons. Specimen: CD4+ or CD8+ T cells sorted from blood, collected in a trial of the OX40 agonist ivuxolimab. The receptor set was obtained from an adult with an advanced solid tumor such as melanoma, head and neck, liver or kidney cancer.

The chain couples TRBV5-6 to TRBJ2-3; D unclear. Trimming stripped 2 bases from V and 9 bases from J, with 7 bases between. Germline lookup yields CDR1 SGHDT and CDR2 YYEEEE. The CDR3 spans 11 residues. The CDR3: CASSLRFTQYF. CDR3 DNA sequence: TGTGCCAGCAGCTTACGGTTCACGCAGTATTTT.

This clone has just a few counts. V usage is TRBV7-9 and J usage is TRBJ1-2; possibly TRBD1 for D (6 bases). V dropped 6 bases and J dropped 6 bases, with 14 bases sitting between them. CDR1 and CDR2 from the germline V gene are SEHNR and FQNEAQ (reference sequence). CDR3 length: 13 residues. CDR3 DNA: TGTGCCAGCAGTCCGAGGGGGGCGAATGGCTACACCTTC. Translation gives CASSPRGANGYTF.

The chain has TRBV7-3 and TRBJ2-2, with 10 bases identical to TRBD1. V was clipped by 5 bases and J by 7 bases; unmatched bases: 4. From germline, CDR1 is SGHTA and CDR2 FQGTGA. CDR3 size: 14 residues. In nucleotides, the CDR3 is TGTGCCAGCAGCCGACAGGGGGCTATCGGGGAGCTGTTTTTT. Amino acid sequence: CASSRQGAIGELFF.

The rearrangement joins TRBV6-4 to TRBJ2-3; the D gene is possibly TRBD2 (5 bases). Trimming took 0 bases from V and 6 from J, leaving 7 bases between them. CDR3 size: 13 residues. Germline-derived CDR1 and CDR2 are MRHNA and SNTAGT. CDR3 in amino acids: CASSDSRGDTQYF. In DNA form, the CDR3 reads TGTGCCAGCAGTGACTCGAGAGGGGATACGCAGTATTTT.

This chain uses TRBV5-1 with TRBJ2-1, with TRBD2 matching 11 bases. The CDR3 loop spans 15 amino acids. Germline V gene sequence: CDR1 SGHRS, CDR2 YFSETQ. Unmatched junction bases numbered 12, after V lost 6 bases and J lost 10 bases. The DNA for the CDR3 is TGCGCCAGCACGGGGGAACTAGCGGGAGTAGGGGAGCAGTTCTTC. Its translation: CASTGELAGVGEQFF.

The chain joins TRBV2 to TRBJ1-1; D remains unclear. The CDR3 is made up of 12 amino acids. Germline V gene sequence: CDR1 SNHLY, CDR2 FYNNEI. The V end was cut by 6 bases, the J end by 3 bases, with 8 bases between. The CDR3 reads CASSVLDTEAFF. The CDR3 bases are TGTGCCAGCAGCGTGCTGGACACTGAAGCTTTCTTT.

The chain combines TRBV20-1 with TRBJ1-2; D is undetermined. CDR1 is DFQATT and CDR2 is SNEGSKA in the germline V gene (reference sequence). The CDR3 is made up of 11 amino acids. CDR3 sequence reads: CTLSEYYGYTF. In DNA, the CDR3 is TGCACCCTCTCGGAGTACTATGGCTACACCTTC.

This clone was detected once. This chain connects TRBV29-1 to TRBJ2-7; D call uncertain. The germline gives CDR1 SQVTM, CDR2 ANQGSEA. The CDR3 sequence is 16 residues long. The V gene lost 4 bases and the J gene lost 1 base, with 20 bases spanning the gap. CDR3 DNA: TGCAGCGTTGTTTACCTCGGAAACGTGGAATCCTACGAGCAGTACTTC. Protein: CSVVYLGNVESYEQYF.

This clone is deemed medium-sized. J is TRBJ2-3 and V is TRBV5-1; D call uncertain. The CDR3 runs 11 residues. Trimming left V 0 bases short and J 14 bases short, with 10 bases between. The germline V gene encodes CDR1 SGHRS and CDR2 YFSETQ. CDR3 coding DNA: TGCGCCAGCAGCTTGGAGGGCGAGCGGTATTTT. It encodes CASSLEGERYF.

The J gene is TRBJ2-7, the V gene TRBV6-6, with D maybe TRBD2 (5 bases). Trimming removed 2 bases at V and 0 bases at J, with 8 bases between. This CDR3 has 14 residues. Germline V lookup: CDR1 MNHNY, CDR2 SVGAGI (reference sequence). As DNA, the CDR3 is TGTGCCAGCAGTTACACGGGGTTCTCCTACGAGCAGTACTTC. This gives the protein CASSYTGFSYEQYF.

CDR3 residues: CASSFGRGPREQYF. In DNA form, the CDR3 reads TGTGCCAGCAGCTTCGGCAGGGGCCCTAGGGAGCAGTACTTC. This chain joins TRBV7-9 and TRBJ2-7; possible D gene TRBD1, 6 bases. CDR1 and CDR2 from the germline V gene are SEHNR and FQNEAQ (reference sequence). Trimming cost V 3 bases and J 7 bases, with 16 bases left between them. The CDR3 runs 14 residues.

The rearrangement links TRBV6-6 to TRBJ2-7, with D possibly matching TRBD2 (6 bases). The CDR3 contains 16 residues. CDR1 is MNHNY and CDR2 is SVGAGI in the germline V gene (reference sequence). Trimming pared 2 bases from V and 2 bases from J, leaving 16 bases between. Written as DNA, the CDR3 is TGTGCCAGCAGTTACGGACGACGGAGGGTTACCTACGAGCAGTACTTC. It encodes CASSYGRRRVTYEQYF.

This rearrangement joins TRBV21-1 to TRBJ2-7; no check of the table's D call, TRBD1, against the DNA was made. TRBV21-1 is marked as a pseudogene. This CDR3 has 16 amino acids. The CDR3 sequence is CASGLRPGGEPYEQYF. The CDR3 coding sequence is TGTGCCAGCGGCCTACGCCCAGGGGGCGAACCTTACGAGCAGTACTTC.

The chain combines TRBV19 with TRBJ1-2; 7 nucleotides agree with TRBD1. Germline V gene sequence: CDR1 LNHDA, CDR2 SQIVND (reference sequence). V was clipped by 4 bases and J by 6 bases; unmatched bases: 11. The CDR3 totals 15 residues. The CDR3 loop reads CASSTIDRVYDGYTF. The CDR3 nucleotides read TGTGCCAGTAGTACCATAGACAGGGTTTATGATGGCTACACCTTC.

The CDR3 DNA follows: TGTGCCAGCTCTCCCGGGTACACTAATGAAAAACTGTTTTTT. Its protein product is CASSPGYTNEKLFF. V usage is TRBV18 and J usage is TRBJ1-4; D uncertain. The V gene's germline CDR1 is KGHSH and CDR2 LQKENI. Trimming left V 6 bases short and J 2 bases short, with 10 bases between. The CDR3 runs 14 residues.